The 26 T cell receptor beta chains below come from one sample, sequenced in a study of blood T cell repertoires in COVID-19. Profiled with immunoSEQ multiplex PCR; TCRdb holds only in-frame clones, not every one. This table has roughly 300,000 clones, around nine tenths appearing once. The specimen sequenced was peripheral blood. The source is a woman under 40 with COVID-19, enrolled during active disease.

The rearrangement uses TRBV28 and TRBJ1-4, with D maybe TRBD1 (6 bases). This CDR3 has 14 amino acids. From germline, CDR1 is MDHEN and CDR2 SYDVKM. Deletions cut 3 bases from V and 4 bases from J, with 9 bases between. The CDR3 DNA reads TGTGCCAGCAGTTTCTCAGGGGTTAATGAAAAACTGTTTTTT. This translates into CASSFSGVNEKLFF.

The gene calls are TRBV19 and TRBJ2-1; TRBD2 might be the D (6 bases). Deletions cut 5 bases from V and 2 bases from J, with 10 bases between. The length of the CDR3 is 14 residues. Germline lookup yields CDR1 LNHDA and CDR2 SQIVND (reference sequence). The CDR3, as DNA: TGTGCCAGTAGTCTAGCGTCCGCCTACAATGAGCAGTTCTTC. It translates to CASSLASAYNEQFF. The entire variable domain, with the rest obtained from reference TRBV19 and TRBJ2-1, is as follows: DGGITQSPKYLFRKEGQNVTLSCEQNLNHDAMYWYRQDPGQGLRLIYYSQIVNDFQKGDIAEGYSVSREKKESFPLTVTSAQKNPTAFYLCASSLASAYNEQFFGPGTRLTVL.

The V gene is TRBV7-9, the J gene TRBJ2-1; 13 nucleotides align to TRBD2. The CDR3 sequence is 13 residues long. Trimming cost V 8 bases and J 8 bases; bases outside gene matches: 3. CDR1 SEHNR and CDR2 FQNEAQ come from the germline V gene (reference sequence). CDR3 protein: CASGTSGDHEQFF. CDR3 in DNA: TGTGCCAGCGGGACTAGCGGGGATCATGAGCAGTTCTTC.

The chain joins TRBV11-3 to TRBJ2-7; 7 bases are shared with TRBD1. The CDR3 covers 13 residues. V trimming: 1 base; J trimming: 6 bases; junction bases outside the gene matches: 3. The V gene's germline CDR1 is SGHNT and CDR2 YENEEA. The DNA of the CDR3 is TGTGCCAGCAGCTTAGGGGCAGGGGGCGAGCAGTACTTC. Translated, it gives CASSLGAGGEQYF.

This chain uses TRBV6-5 with TRBJ1-2; D remains unclear. V gave up 4 bases and J gave up 0 bases, with 12 bases separating them. The V gene's germline CDR1 is MNHEY and CDR2 SVGAGI. The CDR3 runs to 15 residues. This CDR3 is CASSSEPSANYGYTF. As DNA, the CDR3 is TGTGCCAGCAGTTCTGAACCCTCAGCTAACTATGGCTACACCTTC.

This chain connects TRBV9 to TRBJ2-5; 7 bases line up with TRBD1. The trim removed 2 bases at V and 5 bases at J, leaving 9 bases unmatched. The germline V gene has CDR1 SGDLS and CDR2 YYNGEE. This CDR3 has 15 residues. CDR3 DNA sequence: TGTGCCAGCAGCGTTACGACAGGGATCGGGGAGACCCAGTACTTC. Amino acid sequence: CASSVTTGIGETQYF.

This rearrangement joins TRBV3-1 (or the pseudogene TRBV3-2) to TRBJ1-2; D unresolved. The CDR3 covers 14 residues. Germline lookup yields CDR1 LGHDT and CDR2 YNNKEL (reference sequence). V lost 6 bases and J 6 bases, leaving 17 bases between the germline ends. The CDR3 DNA follows: TGTGCCAGCAGTCCCCTGCGGGCAGGAGATGGCTACACCTTC. It yields the protein CASSPLRAGDGYTF.

The chain has TRBV29-1 and TRBJ1-4; 9 bases are shared with TRBD1. With 6 bases clipped from V and 2 bases from J, the junction kept 1 base outside the gene matches. Germline V lookup: CDR1 SQVTM, CDR2 ANQGSEA. The CDR3 spans 13 residues. The CDR3 sequence is CSVGQGTNEKLFF. As DNA, the CDR3 is TGCAGCGTGGGACAGGGCACTAATGAAAAACTGTTTTTT. Drawing the rest from reference TRBV29-1 and TRBJ1-4, the complete variable domain is SAVISQKPSRDICQRGTSLTIQCQVDSQVTMMFWYRQQPGQSLTLIATANQGSEATYESGFVIDKFPISRPNLTFSTLTVSNMSPEDSSIYLCSVGQGTNEKLFFGSGTQLSVL.

The chain employs TRBV28 and TRBJ1-1; TRBD1 aligns across 7 bases. After removal of 6 bases from V and 8 bases from J, the junction contained 6 bases not matched to a gene. This CDR3 has 12 amino acids. The germline V gene has CDR1 MDHEN and CDR2 SYDVKM. The CDR3 region is CASRPGGIEAFF. In DNA, the CDR3 is TGTGCCAGCAGACCAGGGGGAATAGAAGCTTTCTTT.

This clone has a single count. V gene TRBV6-5 combines with J gene TRBJ1-2, with TRBD1 matching over 9 bases. CDR1 MNHEY and CDR2 SVGAGI come from the germline V gene. Unmatched junction bases numbered 6, after V lost 6 bases and J lost 4 bases. The length of the CDR3 is 14 residues. CDR3 nucleotides: TGTGCCAGCAGGGACAGGGGAGTCGGCTATGGCTACACCTTC. It is translated as CASRDRGVGYGYTF.

The V and J genes are TRBV28 and TRBJ2-5; 8 positions agree with TRBD2. Germline CDR1 reads MDHEN; CDR2 reads SYDVKM. Trimming took 3 bases from V and 5 from J; bases not matched to a gene: 14. The CDR3 has 17 amino acids. This CDR3 reads CASSFGLGGVWRETQYF. The CDR3 nucleotides read TGTGCCAGCAGTTTCGGCCTCGGGGGGGTGTGGAGGGAGACCCAGTACTTC.

This clone has a single count. CDR3 nucleotide sequence: TGTGCCAGCTCACTCCTGGGCGGGGACACAGATACGCAGTATTTT. Its protein product is CASSLLGGDTDTQYF. The chain carries TRBV18 and TRBJ2-3; maybe TRBD2 (6 bases). V was clipped by 4 bases and J by 2 bases, with 13 bases between them. This CDR3 has 15 residues. From germline, CDR1 is KGHSH and CDR2 LQKENI.

The chain recombines TRBV4-3 with TRBJ1-3; D gene unclear. The CDR3 spans 11 residues. Germline V CDR1 and CDR2: LGHNA, YSLEER. With 0 bases removed from V and 10 bases from J, the gap between germline ends came to 4 bases. The CDR3 DNA reads TGCGCCAGCAGCCAAGATTTAACCATATATTTT. Protein: CASSQDLTIYF.

The V and J genes are TRBV19 and TRBJ2-2; 7 nucleotides align to TRBD2. Germline V lookup: CDR1 LNHDA, CDR2 SQIVND (reference sequence). There are 17 residues in the CDR3. The J segment lost 3 bases and the V segment lost 3 bases, leaving 10 bases of the junction unmatched. In nucleotides, the CDR3 is TGTGCCAGTAGTATGCTTGGGGCTAGCGGTGACACCGGGGAGCTGTTTTTT. It codes for CASSMLGASGDTGELFF.

This clone occurred a few times. The V call is TRBV6-2 or TRBV6-3, the J call TRBJ1-1, with D maybe TRBD1 (5 bases). CDR1 and CDR2 from the germline V gene are MNHEY and SVGEGT. V shed 2 bases and J shed 1 base, with 8 bases lying between them. This CDR3 has 14 residues. CDR3 nucleotides: TGTGCCAGCAGTTACGGGGCGGAGAACACTGAAGCTTTCTTT. It codes for CASSYGAENTEAFF.

This clone was found once. This chain uses TRBV6-2 or TRBV6-3 with TRBJ1-1; D is possibly TRBD1 (5 bases). V lost 5 bases, J lost 3 bases, and 10 bases lay in between. CDR1 is MNHEY, CDR2 SVGEGT, per germline. The CDR3 extends over 13 amino acids. Here the CDR3 reads CASSPQVYTEAFF. The CDR3 DNA is TGTGCCAGCAGTCCACAGGTCTACACTGAAGCTTTCTTT.

The CDR3 region has the DNA TGTGCCACCGGAGACAGGGGGAGTTACCAAGAGACCCAGTACTTC. Encoded protein: CATGDRGSYQETQYF. The chain combines TRBV15 with TRBJ2-5; 9 nucleotides match TRBD1. The CDR3 sequence is 15 residues long. Germline values: CDR1 LNHNV, CDR2 YYDKDF (reference sequence). V shed 8 bases and J 0 bases; nucleotides not matched to a gene: 7.

This sequence joins TRBV5-6 and TRBJ2-5, with 7 positions matching TRBD1. The germline V gene has CDR1 SGHDT and CDR2 YYEEEE. The J segment lost 4 bases and the V segment lost 0 bases, leaving 6 bases of the junction unmatched. This CDR3 spans 15 amino acids. CDR3 sequence (DNA): TGTGCCAGCAGCTTGGCCCATAGGGGGCGAGAGACCCAGTACTTC. It yields the protein CASSLAHRGRETQYF.

The gene calls are TRBV25-1 and TRBJ1-2; 8 bases line up with TRBD1. The CDR3 consists of 15 residues. V lost 2 bases and J lost 7; bases outside the gene matches: 9. Per the germline V gene, CDR1 is MGHDK and CDR2 is SYGVNS. The CDR3 loop is CASSEPQTGAFGYTF. In nucleotides, the CDR3 is TGTGCCAGCAGTGAACCGCAGACAGGGGCATTTGGCTACACCTTC.

The chain joins TRBV5-1 to TRBJ1-4; D ambiguous. Germline values: CDR1 SGHRS, CDR2 YFSETQ. V dropped 4 bases and J dropped 2 bases, with 9 bases sitting between them. This CDR3 region has 14 residues. The CDR3 is CASSPLATNEKLFF. As DNA, the CDR3 is TGCGCCAGCAGCCCTCTAGCCACTAATGAAAAACTGTTTTTT.

The chain is built from TRBV7-8 and TRBJ1-1; no clear D gene. V dropped 5 bases and J dropped 1 base, with 14 bases sitting between them. Germline CDR1 is SGHVS and CDR2 is FQNEAQ. The CDR3 sequence is 15 residues long. CDR3 nucleotides: TGTGCCAGCAGCCCTAGGAGGCTCTCGAACACTGAAGCTTTCTTT. Encoded protein: CASSPRRLSNTEAFF.

CDR3 coding DNA: TGTGCCAGCAGCCAGACCCTAGGATCCTACCTTTACGAGCAGTACTTC. Encoded protein: CASSQTLGSYLYEQYF. The chain combines TRBV3-1 (or the pseudogene TRBV3-2) with TRBJ2-7; D gene uncertain. The germline CDR1 and CDR2 sequences are LGHDT and YNNKEL (reference sequence). CDR3 length equals 16 residues. The V end lost 3 bases, the J end lost 4 bases, and 19 bases lay between the germline ends.

V is TRBV3-1 (or the pseudogene TRBV3-2) and J is TRBJ1-5; D is perhaps TRBD1 (5 bases). This CDR3 comprises 14 residues. Trimming cost V 5 bases and J 5 bases, with 13 bases left between them. The germline gives CDR1 LGHDT, CDR2 YNNKEL (reference sequence). DNA of the CDR3: TGTGCCAGCAGCGCGGGACTATCATATCAGCCCCAGCATTTT. As protein: CASSAGLSYQPQHF.

The chain combines TRBV12-3 or TRBV12-4 with TRBJ2-7, with D possibly TRBD2 on 6 matching bases. Trimming removed 0 bases from V and 3 bases from J, with 6 bases in between. The CDR3 is 13 amino acids. This CDR3 is CASSLAGGYEQYV. CDR3 DNA sequence: TGTGCCAGCAGTTTAGCCGGGGGCTACGAGCAGTACGTC.

The gene calls are TRBV4-1 and TRBJ1-1; 7 nucleotides align to TRBD1. Germline V lookup: CDR1 MGHRA, CDR2 YSYEKL. The CDR3 is 15 amino acids. J was trimmed by 5 bases and V by 4 bases; bases with no gene match: 10. The CDR3 sequence: CASSRTGEVVTEAFF. The CDR3 DNA follows: TGCGCCAGCAGCCGAACAGGGGAGGTGGTAACTGAAGCTTTCTTT.

This chain uses TRBV28 with TRBJ1-5, with a tentative D call TRBD1 (5 bases). The CDR3 is 15 residues long. The ends were cut back, 7 bases at V and 6 bases at J, with 19 bases in the middle. Looked up from germline, CDR1 is MDHEN and CDR2 is SYDVKM. CDR3 protein: CASMRDSNGGQPQHF. Written as DNA, the CDR3 is TGTGCCAGCATGAGGGACTCAAATGGGGGTCAGCCCCAGCATTTT.